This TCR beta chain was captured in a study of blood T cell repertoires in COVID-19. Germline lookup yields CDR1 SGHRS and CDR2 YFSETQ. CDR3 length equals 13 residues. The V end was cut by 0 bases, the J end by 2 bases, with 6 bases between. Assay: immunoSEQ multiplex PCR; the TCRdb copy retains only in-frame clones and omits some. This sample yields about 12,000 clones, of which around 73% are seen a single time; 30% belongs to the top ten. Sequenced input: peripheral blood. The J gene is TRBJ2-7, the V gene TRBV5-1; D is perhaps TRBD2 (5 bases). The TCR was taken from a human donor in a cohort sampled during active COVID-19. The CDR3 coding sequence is TGCGCCAGCAGCTTGGGACTAACCTACGAGCAGTACTTC. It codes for CASSLGLTYEQYF.